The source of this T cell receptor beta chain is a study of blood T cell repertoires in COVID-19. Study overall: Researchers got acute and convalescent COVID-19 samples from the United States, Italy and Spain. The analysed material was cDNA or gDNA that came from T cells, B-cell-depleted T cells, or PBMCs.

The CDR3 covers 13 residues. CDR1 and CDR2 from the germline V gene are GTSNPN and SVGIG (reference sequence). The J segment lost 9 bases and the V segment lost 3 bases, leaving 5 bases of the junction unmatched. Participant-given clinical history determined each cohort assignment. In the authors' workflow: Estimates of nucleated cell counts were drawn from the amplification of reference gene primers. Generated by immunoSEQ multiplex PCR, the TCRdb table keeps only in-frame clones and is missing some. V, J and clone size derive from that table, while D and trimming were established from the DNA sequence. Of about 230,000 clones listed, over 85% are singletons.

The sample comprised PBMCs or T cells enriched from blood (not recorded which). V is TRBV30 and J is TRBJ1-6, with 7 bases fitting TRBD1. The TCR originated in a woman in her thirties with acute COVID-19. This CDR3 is CAWRTTGASPLHF. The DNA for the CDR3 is TGTGCCTGGAGGACCACAGGGGCTTCACCCCTCCACTTT.